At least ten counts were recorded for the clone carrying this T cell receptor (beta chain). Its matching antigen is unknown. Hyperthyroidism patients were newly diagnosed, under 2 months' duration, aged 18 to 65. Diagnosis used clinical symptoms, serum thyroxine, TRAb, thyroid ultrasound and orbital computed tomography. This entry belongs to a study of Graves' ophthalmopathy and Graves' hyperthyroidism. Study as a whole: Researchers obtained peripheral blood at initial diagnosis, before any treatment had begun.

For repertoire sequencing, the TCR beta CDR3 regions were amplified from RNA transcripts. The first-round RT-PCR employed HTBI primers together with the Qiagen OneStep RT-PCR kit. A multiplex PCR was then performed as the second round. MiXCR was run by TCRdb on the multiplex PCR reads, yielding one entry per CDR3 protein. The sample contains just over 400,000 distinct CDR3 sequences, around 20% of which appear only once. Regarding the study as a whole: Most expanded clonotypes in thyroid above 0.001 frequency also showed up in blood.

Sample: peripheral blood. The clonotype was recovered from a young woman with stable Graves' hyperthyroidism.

This chain's CDR3 is CASSLQGQGLYSNQPQHF. The CDR3 DNA follows: TGTGCCAGCAGTTTACAGGGACAGGGACTCTATAGCAATCAGCCCCAGCATTTT. The rearrangement uses TRBV27 and TRBJ1-5; TRBD1 matches 9 bases. V lost 2 bases and J lost 0; bases outside the gene matches: 8. The CDR3 is 18 amino acids. Germline V lookup: CDR1 MNHEY, CDR2 SMNVEV (reference sequence).